This passage covers 13 T cell receptor beta chains from one sample sequenced in a study of CD8+ T cells in alopecia areata. cDNA serving as the sequencing template came from extracted, reverse transcribed RNA. TCRdb's copy holds only in-frame clones and misses some; the assay was immunoSEQ multiplex PCR. The table lists 37,000 or so clones, nearly 55% of them singletons. For about 5 patients, CD4+ cells were sorted into CD25+CD127- cells. Source material: CD4+ Tregs sorted from blood. These receptor sequences come from a human donor with alopecia areata.

The V gene is TRBV5-6, the J gene TRBJ2-3; possibly TRBD2 for D (6 bases). The CDR3 runs 15 residues. Germline V CDR1 and CDR2: SGHDT, YYEEEE. V lost 0 bases and J 0 bases, leaving 8 bases between the germline ends. CDR3 coding DNA: TGTGCCAGCAGCTTGGGGAGGGTCAGCACAGATACGCAGTATTTT. Amino acid sequence: CASSLGRVSTDTQYF.

The V call is TRBV6-6, the J call TRBJ2-3, with D possibly matching TRBD2 (6 bases). This CDR3 has 13 residues. From germline, CDR1 is MNHNY and CDR2 SVGAGI (reference sequence). V dropped 7 bases and J dropped 1 base, with 9 bases sitting between them. The CDR3 is CASNGGGTDTQYF. CDR3 bases: TGTGCCAGCAATGGAGGGGGCACAGATACGCAGTATTTT.

CDR3 DNA sequence: TGTGCCAGCAGCCAGGGACAGGGGCTCTACAATGAGCAGTTCTTC. Its translation is CASSQGQGLYNEQFF. J is TRBJ2-1 and V is TRBV7-2, with TRBD1 matching over 10 bases. Germline lookup yields CDR1 SGHTA and CDR2 FQGNSA. The CDR3 spans 15 residues. The trim removed 5 bases at V and 3 bases at J, leaving 4 bases unmatched.

The table lists this clone with a few counts. V usage is TRBV6-1 and J usage is TRBJ2-7; D may correspond to TRBD1 or TRBD2 (5 bases each). The length of the CDR3 is 12 residues. With 4 bases removed from V and 4 bases from J, the gap between germline ends came to 8 bases. Per germline, CDR1 MNHNS and CDR2 SASEGT. The chain's CDR3 is CASSAWGYEQYF. Here the CDR3 DNA reads TGTGCCAGCAGTGCGTGGGGGTACGAGCAGTACTTC.

This chain uses TRBV19 with TRBJ2-2; D gene ambiguous. The CDR3 sequence is 12 residues long. The germline V gene encodes CDR1 LNHDA and CDR2 SQIVND (reference sequence). V was trimmed by 9 bases and J by 1 base, leaving 6 bases between them. The CDR3 DNA is TGTGCCAGCGCGGAGAACACCGGGGAGCTGTTTTTT. Translating gives CASAENTGELFF.

V gene TRBV29-1 combines with J gene TRBJ2-7; the D gene could be TRBD1 or TRBD2 (5 bases each). The V gene's germline CDR1 is SQVTM and CDR2 ANQGSEA. This CDR3 has 13 residues. The V end was cut by 6 bases, the J end by 3 bases, with 15 bases between. The CDR3 coding sequence is TGCAGCGTCAACTACCCTGGGGGCTACGAGCAGTACTTC. It yields the protein CSVNYPGGYEQYF.

The J gene is TRBJ1-2, the V gene TRBV30; TRBD1 aligns across 7 bases. In germline, CDR1 is GTSNPN, CDR2 SVGIG (reference sequence). V shed 4 bases, J shed 7 bases, and the junction held 9 bases outside the gene matches. The CDR3 totals 13 residues. The CDR3 DNA is TGTGCCTGGAAAGGACAGGCCGCCAGTGGCTACACCTTC. Translated, it gives CAWKGQAASGYTF.

The genes are TRBV7-3 and TRBJ2-1, with D tentatively TRBD2 (5 bases). CDR1 and CDR2 (germline): SGHTA, FQGTGA. The CDR3 loop spans 14 amino acids. V lost 5 bases and J 4 bases, leaving 12 bases between the germline ends. The chain's CDR3 is CASSPGGAYNEQFF. CDR3 nucleotides: TGTGCCAGCAGCCCCGGAGGAGCTTACAATGAGCAGTTCTTC.

This clone was counted a few times. The chain links TRBV7-9 to TRBJ1-1; D not certain. The germline V gene encodes CDR1 SEHNR and CDR2 FQNEAQ (reference sequence). The CDR3 contains 12 residues. The ends were cut back, 6 bases at V and 4 bases at J, with 9 bases in the middle. DNA of the CDR3: TGTGCCAGCAGTCAAGGTCGCACTGAAGCTTTCTTT. This translates into CASSQGRTEAFF.

This clone was seen more than once but under ten times. The chain employs TRBV14 and TRBJ1-5; perhaps TRBD1 as D (6 bases). Trimming removed 5 bases from V and 4 bases from J, with 9 bases in between. Germline CDR1 SGHDN, CDR2 FVKESK. CDR3 length: 13 residues. This CDR3 reads CASSKQGNQPQHF. CDR3 bases: TGTGCCAGCAGCAAGCAGGGGAATCAGCCCCAGCATTTT.

This chain uses TRBV29-1 with TRBJ1-2; D call uncertain. This CDR3 contains 11 residues. Germline lookup yields CDR1 SQVTM and CDR2 ANQGSEA. Trimming took off 4 bases at V and 8 bases at J, with 11 bases between the two ends. CDR3 residues: CSVAGIRGYTF. CDR3 bases: TGCAGCGTTGCGGGAATTAGGGGCTACACCTTC.

This chain links TRBV27 with TRBJ2-2; weak D call: TRBD2 (7 bases). CDR3 length: 17 amino acids. V gave up 6 bases and J gave up 7 bases, with 24 bases separating them. Per germline, CDR1 MNHEY and CDR2 SMNVEV (reference sequence). The CDR3 loop reads CASRHRDWGGSGGELFF. CDR3 nucleotide sequence: TGTGCCAGCAGACACAGGGATTGGGGGGGGTCCGGCGGGGAGCTGTTTTTT.

This clone was observed a single time. The chain carries TRBV7-2 and TRBJ2-7; possibly TRBD1 for D (6 bases). This CDR3 has 15 amino acids. V lost 1 base and J lost 0, with 10 bases in between. Germline V lookup: CDR1 SGHTA, CDR2 FQGNSA. The CDR3 region is CASSLVATGSYEQYF. The CDR3 nucleotides read TGTGCCAGCAGCTTAGTAGCGACAGGCTCCTACGAGCAGTACTTC.